One and the same sample provided the 27 T cell receptor beta chains below, sequenced in a study of T cell responses to AZD1222 COVID-19 vaccine. Produced via immunoSEQ multiplex PCR; TCRdb's table is partial and in-frame only. The repertoire includes approximately 130,000 clones, around nine tenths of them detected once, and about 1.1% sits in the top ten. The input for sequencing was peripheral blood, taken 28 days after the second AZD1222 dose. All receptors come from an adult who received the AZD1222 COVID-19 vaccine.

This chain connects TRBV27 to TRBJ2-7, with TRBD1 matching over 7 bases. V trimming: 4 bases; J trimming: 2 bases; junction bases outside the gene matches: 2. The CDR3 loop spans 13 amino acids. The germline V gene encodes CDR1 MNHEY and CDR2 SMNVEV (reference sequence). For the CDR3, the DNA is TGTGCCAGCAGTTACGGGACAGCCTACGAGCAGTACTTC. The encoded protein is CASSYGTAYEQYF.

The chain is built from TRBV11-2 and TRBJ1-6; a possible D gene is TRBD1 (6 bases). This CDR3 spans 14 amino acids. The ends were cut back, 3 bases at V and 4 bases at J, with 7 bases in the middle. Per the germline V gene, CDR1 is SGHAT and CDR2 is FQNNGV. CDR3 sequence: CASSFGQYNSPLHF. The CDR3 DNA is TGTGCCAGCAGCTTTGGACAGTATAATTCACCCCTCCACTTT.

This chain joins TRBV6-5 and TRBJ2-2; D is uncertain. The CDR3 contains 11 residues. Trimming shortened V by 7 bases and J by 2 bases, and 2 bases separated the two germline ends. Germline V gene data show CDR1 as MNHEY and CDR2 as SVGAGI. CDR3 loop: CASTNTGELFF. CDR3 in DNA: TGTGCCAGCACAAACACCGGGGAGCTGTTTTTT.

This clone was seen more than once but under ten times. This chain links TRBV27 with TRBJ2-2; D might be TRBD1 (5 bases). The CDR3 consists of 13 residues. Germline values: CDR1 MNHEY, CDR2 SMNVEV (reference sequence). Trimming removed 2 bases from V and 7 bases from J, with 8 bases in between. The CDR3 protein is CASSLRGHGELFF. The CDR3 DNA reads as TGTGCCAGCAGTTTAAGGGGTCACGGGGAGCTGTTTTTT.

This chain uses TRBV9 with TRBJ2-7; TRBD2 matches at 13 bases. The CDR3 is 18 amino acids. The germline CDR1 and CDR2 sequences are SGDLS and YYNGEE. V gave up 0 bases and J gave up 5 bases; unmatched junction bases: 11. CDR3 amino acids: CASSVEPQLAGGSDEQYF. The CDR3, as DNA: TGTGCCAGCAGCGTAGAGCCCCAACTAGCGGGAGGGTCAGACGAGCAGTACTTC.

V usage is TRBV28 and J usage is TRBJ2-6; TRBD1 matches 8 bases. There are 15 residues in the CDR3. V lost 8 bases and J lost 0; bases outside the gene matches: 3. Germline V gives CDR1 MDHEN, CDR2 SYDVKM. CDR3 protein: CASGQGRSGANVLTF. The CDR3 DNA sequence: TGTGCCAGCGGACAGGGCCGCTCTGGGGCCAACGTCCTGACTTTC.

The chain employs TRBV18 and TRBJ1-3, with D possibly TRBD1 on 6 matching bases. CDR3 size: 16 residues. Germline V gives CDR1 KGHSH, CDR2 LQKENI. V dropped 5 bases and J dropped 6 bases, with 20 bases sitting between them. The CDR3 loop reads CASSALDSPGINTIYF. The CDR3 DNA sequence: TGTGCCAGCTCAGCGTTGGACAGCCCAGGGATAAACACCATATATTTT.

The V and J genes are TRBV12-5 and TRBJ1-4; D may be TRBD1 (5 bases). The CDR3 has 16 residues. The V end was cut by 1 base, the J end by 0 bases, with 9 bases between. From germline, CDR1 is LGHNT and CDR2 FRNRAP. The CDR3 bases are TGTGCTAGTGGTTTGGCGGGGCTGGCAACTAATGAAAAACTGTTTTTT. Protein: CASGLAGLATNEKLFF.

V usage is TRBV19 and J usage is TRBJ1-1; TRBD1 might be the D (6 bases). The CDR3 covers 14 residues. The germline V and J ends were trimmed by 5 bases and 3 bases, with 13 bases remaining between them. Germline lookup yields CDR1 LNHDA and CDR2 SQIVND (reference sequence). The CDR3 DNA is TGTGCCAGTAGTCACAGGGAGGGGGACACTGAAGCTTTCTTT. Amino acid sequence: CASSHREGDTEAFF.

The CDR3 DNA follows: TGTGCCAGCGCTAAGGACAGCAATCAGCCCCAGCATTTT. Translating gives CASAKDSNQPQHF. The chain uses TRBV2 and TRBJ1-5; D call uncertain. Trimming removed 8 bases from V and 1 base from J, with 9 bases in between. CDR1 is SNHLY and CDR2 is FYNNEI in the germline V gene. The CDR3 has 13 residues. The full variable domain, with the rest looked up from reference TRBV2 and TRBJ1-5, is EPEVTQTPSHQVTQMGQEVILRCVPISNHLYFYWYRQILGQKVEFLVSFYNNEISEKSEIFDDQFSVERPDGSNFTLKIRSTKLEDSAMYFCASAKDSNQPQHFGDGTRLSIL.

In regard to this clone: The sample has other DNA sequences that encode this CDR3 too. The chain is built from TRBV18 and TRBJ2-2, with unresolved D. There are 13 residues in the CDR3. In germline, CDR1 is KGHSH, CDR2 LQKENI. V lost 4 bases and J lost 5, with 8 bases in between. CDR3 loop: CASSRGNTGELFF. In DNA, the CDR3 is TGTGCCAGCTCACGCGGAAATACCGGGGAGCTGTTTTTT. Using reference TRBV18 and TRBJ2-2 for the parts outside the CDR3, the full variable domain is NAGVMQNPRHLVRRRGQEARLRCSPMKGHSHVYWYRQLPEEGLKFMVYLQKENIIDESGMPKERFSAEFPKEGPSILRIQQVVRGDSAAYFCASSRGNTGELFFGEGSRLTVL.

The chain couples TRBV12-3 or TRBV12-4 to TRBJ1-1; tentatively, D is TRBD1 (6 bases). Trimming shortened V by 5 bases and J by 1 base, and 8 bases separated the two germline ends. The length of the CDR3 is 13 residues. Here the CDR3 DNA reads TGTGCCAGCAGTAGACAGGAGAACACTGAAGCTTTCTTT. Translated: CASSRQENTEAFF.

The chain combines TRBV7-8 with TRBJ1-2, with 10 bases matching TRBD1. The CDR3 has 16 amino acids. With V trimmed by 8 bases and J by 4 bases, 13 bases remained unmatched. Per the germline V gene, CDR1 is SGHVS and CDR2 is FQNEAQ. CDR3 amino acids: CASVALGQGPSYGYTF. The CDR3 DNA reads TGTGCCAGCGTTGCCTTGGGACAGGGGCCCTCCTATGGCTACACCTTC.

The gene calls are TRBV6-6 and TRBJ1-1; no clear D. Germline V gene sequence: CDR1 MNHNY, CDR2 SVGAGI (reference sequence). V lost 6 bases, J lost 3 bases, and 5 bases lay in between. This CDR3 is 11 amino acids long. For the CDR3, the DNA is TGTGCCAGCAGGGGAGACACTGAAGCTTTCTTT. Translated, it gives CASRGDTEAFF.

This clone was detected only once. V usage is TRBV2 and J usage is TRBJ2-4; 9 bases align to TRBD1. Unmatched junction bases numbered 9, after V lost 5 bases and J lost 7 bases. Germline V gene sequence: CDR1 SNHLY, CDR2 FYNNEI. The CDR3 has 15 amino acids. The CDR3 loop reads CASSLISGTGNIQYF. The CDR3 DNA reads as TGTGCCAGCAGTCTAATAAGCGGGACAGGGAACATTCAGTACTTC.

This chain joins TRBV11-2 and TRBJ2-7, with TRBD2 as a possible D gene (7 bases). Looked up from germline, CDR1 is SGHAT and CDR2 is FQNNGV. V shed 0 bases and J shed 0 bases, with 21 bases lying between them. This CDR3 region has 19 residues. CDR3 sequence: CASSLDGGARMFSSYEQYF. The CDR3 region has the DNA TGTGCCAGCAGCTTAGATGGGGGGGCGCGGATGTTCAGCTCCTACGAGCAGTACTTC.

The genes are TRBV15 and TRBJ1-5; 8 nucleotides agree with TRBD1. The germline V gene encodes CDR1 LNHNV and CDR2 YYDKDF (reference sequence). The CDR3 contains 15 residues. V dropped 0 bases and J dropped 6; count of bases not matched to a gene: 4. CDR3 amino acids: CATSRDRGQSQPQHF. CDR3 in DNA: TGTGCCACCAGCAGAGACAGGGGGCAGAGTCAGCCCCAGCATTTT.

The V gene is TRBV3-1 (or the pseudogene TRBV3-2), the J gene TRBJ2-7; D might be TRBD1 (5 bases). Germline V gene data show CDR1 as LGHDT and CDR2 as YNNKEL (reference sequence). Trimming left V 0 bases short and J 3 bases short, with 9 bases between. The CDR3 extends over 14 amino acids. CDR3 amino acids: CASSQDRQFYEQYF. As DNA, the CDR3 is TGTGCCAGCAGCCAAGATAGACAGTTCTACGAGCAGTACTTC.

This clone was observed a single time. The gene calls are TRBV18 and TRBJ1-1, with a weak D call TRBD1 (5 bases). Looked up from germline, CDR1 is KGHSH and CDR2 is LQKENI. CDR3 length: 14 amino acids. Trimming left V 1 base short and J 1 base short, with 7 bases between. The CDR3 here is CASSPRGENTEAFF. CDR3 DNA: TGTGCCAGCTCACCACGGGGGGAGAACACTGAAGCTTTCTTT.

The chain links TRBV28 to TRBJ1-2; 8 bases fit TRBD1. V lost 5 bases, J lost 8 bases, and 4 bases stayed unmatched. The CDR3 runs to 12 residues. The germline CDR1 and CDR2 sequences are MDHEN and SYDVKM. CDR3 nucleotides: TGTGCCAGCAGTCAGGGGGCGCTAGGCTACACCTTC. This translates into CASSQGALGYTF.

The V call is TRBV25-1, the J call TRBJ2-5; D is ambiguous. CDR3 size: 11 residues. V lost 2 bases and J 7 bases, leaving 5 bases between the germline ends. The germline CDR1 and CDR2 sequences are MGHDK and SYGVNS. CDR3 amino acids: CASSEGGTQYF. The DNA for the CDR3 is TGTGCCAGCAGTGAAGGCGGGACCCAGTACTTC. Looking up the rest from reference TRBV25-1 and TRBJ2-5 gives the full variable domain: EADIYQTPRYLVIGTGKKITLECSQTMGHDKMYWYQQDPGMELHLIHYSYGVNSTEKGDLSSESTVSRIRTEHFPLTLESARPSHTSQYLCASSEGGTQYFGPGTRLLVL.

The chain couples TRBV6-2 or TRBV6-3 to TRBJ1-1; 9 bases line up with TRBD1. The CDR3 loop spans 16 amino acids. Germline assignment: CDR1 MNHEY and CDR2 SVGEGT. V was pared by 6 bases and J by 0 bases, with 8 bases of the junction left unmatched. The CDR3 region is CASSTGTGRMNTEAFF. The DNA for the CDR3 is TGTGCCAGCAGCACCGGGACAGGGCGTATGAACACTGAAGCTTTCTTT.

This rearrangement joins TRBV5-1 to TRBJ1-1; 7 positions match TRBD1. V shed 7 bases and J 3 bases; nucleotides not matched to a gene: 6. Germline V CDR1 and CDR2: SGHRS, YFSETQ. CDR3 size: 13 residues. The CDR3 region is CASAGQVDTEAFF. The CDR3 DNA reads TGCGCCAGCGCCGGACAGGTAGACACTGAAGCTTTCTTT.

This rearrangement joins TRBV28 to TRBJ1-5, with D perhaps TRBD1 (5 bases). Germline V CDR1 and CDR2: MDHEN, SYDVKM. The CDR3 extends over 12 amino acids. Trimming took 6 bases from V and 4 from J, leaving 7 bases between them. The CDR3 here is CASRGTNQPQHF. In nucleotides, the CDR3 is TGTGCCAGCAGAGGGACTAATCAGCCCCAGCATTTT.

The rearrangement links TRBV5-6 to TRBJ1-5; 7 positions agree with TRBD1. The CDR3 has 14 amino acids. In germline, CDR1 is SGHDT, CDR2 YYEEEE. V trimming: 4 bases; J trimming: 4 bases; junction bases outside the gene matches: 5. CDR3 in DNA: TGTGCCAGCAGCAAAAGGGACAGAAATCAGCCCCAGCATTTT. Protein sequence: CASSKRDRNQPQHF.

This chain joins TRBV7-2 and TRBJ1-3; TRBD1 matches 7 bases. The germline V gene has CDR1 SGHTA and CDR2 FQGNSA. After removal of 1 base from V and 3 bases from J, the junction contained 3 bases not matched to a gene. The CDR3 consists of 15 residues. CDR3 nucleotides: TGTGCCAGCAGCTTAGATCCAGGGGGTGGAAACACCATATATTTT. Encoded protein: CASSLDPGGGNTIYF.

J is TRBJ2-1 and V is TRBV27; no clear D. Trimming took off 7 bases at V and 0 bases at J, with 10 bases between the two ends. The germline CDR1 and CDR2 sequences are MNHEY and SMNVEV (reference sequence). This CDR3 has 14 residues. The CDR3 spells CASKGGYSYNEQFF. CDR3 DNA sequence: TGTGCCAGCAAGGGCGGATACTCCTACAATGAGCAGTTCTTC.